This TCR beta chain was profiled in a study of T cell responses to AZD1222 COVID-19 vaccine. On the study more broadly: Second-dose schedules of about 4 or about 12 weeks were combined. Points from the study as a whole: Spike-wide coverage was observed for vaccine-associated CD4 TCRs, with dominant responses at 160-218 and 743-854. Donors were largely white British and mainly female; clonal diversity was possibly underestimated. Baseline antibody screening turned up just 6 or 7 seropositive AZD1222 recipients.

Comment on this clone: Antigen unknown.

Libraries were prepared by immunoSEQ multiplex PCR; TCRdb keeps only in-frame clonotypes and omits some of them. This sample has about 150,000 clones; approximately 92% occur once, and the top ten carry 2.3%. V dropped 5 bases and J dropped 5; count of bases not matched to a gene: 7. The CDR3 contains 15 residues. Germline-derived CDR1 and CDR2 are SGHDT and YYEEEE. V is TRBV5-6 and J is TRBJ2-2; 9 bases line up with TRBD1. The specimen comprised peripheral blood, sampled on day 0 of AZD1222 vaccination. The sequence derives from an adult in good health. DNA of the CDR3: TGTGCCAGCAGACGTACAGGGGGCCGAACCGGGGAGCTGTTTTTT. Protein product: CASRRTGGRTGELFF.